This TCR beta chain emerged from a study of chemoradiotherapy in HPV16-positive cancers. The length of the CDR3 is 13 residues. CDR1 and CDR2 (germline): SQVTM, ANQGSEA. Trimming left V 7 bases short and J 4 bases short, with 11 bases between. Assay used: immunoSEQ multiplex PCR; TCRdb lists only in-frame clones, some missing. The sample carries around 860 clones, roughly 90% recorded once. The source was tumor tissue, collected from a patient who underwent chemoradiotherapy. This chain uses TRBV29-1 with TRBJ2-6, with a possible D match to TRBD1 (5 bases). The receptor's source is a human donor with HPV-associated anogenital cancer. CDR3 amino acids: CSATGSGANVLTF. CDR3 nucleotide sequence: TGCAGCGCCACAGGATCCGGGGCCAACGTCCTGACTTTC.